The T cell receptor beta chain described here comes from a study of technical replicates of blood from several donors. CDR3 length: 14 residues. V was trimmed by 8 bases and J by 0 bases, leaving 13 bases between them. CDR1 and CDR2 from the germline V gene are MNHEY and SMNVEV (reference sequence). Repertoires were generated with immunoSEQ multiplex PCR, while TCRdb's copy carries only in-frame clones and drops some. The repertoire holds approximately 51,000 clones, with about 93% as singletons. V and J are TRBV27 and TRBJ1-2; D remains ambiguous. The material sequenced was PBMCs. This clonotype was sampled from a human donor in good health. Some clones in this sample may be carry-over from other donors' samples. The CDR3 reads CASRRGQANYGYTF. The CDR3 DNA follows: TGTGCCAGCCGACGAGGGCAAGCTAACTATGGCTACACCTTC.